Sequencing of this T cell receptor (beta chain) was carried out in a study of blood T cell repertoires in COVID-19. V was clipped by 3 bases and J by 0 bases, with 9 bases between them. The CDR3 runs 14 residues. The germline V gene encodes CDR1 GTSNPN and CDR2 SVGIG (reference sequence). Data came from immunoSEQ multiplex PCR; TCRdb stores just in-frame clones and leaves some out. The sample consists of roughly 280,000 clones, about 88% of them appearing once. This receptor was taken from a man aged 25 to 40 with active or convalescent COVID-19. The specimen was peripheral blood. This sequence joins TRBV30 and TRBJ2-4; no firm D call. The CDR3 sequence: CAWSQPGAKNIQYF. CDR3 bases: TGTGCCTGGAGCCAGCCGGGAGCCAAAAACATTCAGTACTTC.